This TCR beta chain was documented in a study of neurological immune-mediated disorders. Study results and limitations: Patients with HTLV-1-associated myelopathy showed the most TCR clonal expansion. Those with multiple sclerosis showed the least, falling below healthy controls.

In its sample, this clonotype was seen many times. Its antigen remains unknown. The method for making cDNA was 5'RACE, and it used 10-nucleotide random UMIs. TCRdb ran MiXCR on the 5' RACE reads and lists one entry per CDR3 protein. The sample lists fewer than 65,000 distinct CDR3 sequences, about a tenth occurring once. Source material was 2 million unsorted PBMCs, stored at -80 °C in RNAlater. CDR1 is SGHKS, CDR2 YYEKEE, per germline (reference sequence). The V end was cut by 2 bases, the J end by 8 bases, with 10 bases between. The CDR3 extends over 13 amino acids. The chain has TRBV5-5 and TRBJ2-2; no firm D call. This clonotype was obtained from a man between 65 and 85 years old with HTLV-1-associated myelopathy (HAM/TSP). The sequenced sample was PBMCs. CDR3 sequence: CASSFTNMGELFF. The CDR3 region has the DNA TGTGCCAGCAGCTTCACCAATATGGGGGAGCTGTTTTTT. Full variable domain (rest looked up from reference TRBV5-5 and TRBJ2-2): DAGVTQSPTHLIKTRGQQVTLRCSPISGHKSVSWYQQVLGQGPQFIFQYYEKEERGRGNFPDRFSARQFPNYSSELNVNALLLGDSALYLCASSFTNMGELFFGEGSRLTVL.